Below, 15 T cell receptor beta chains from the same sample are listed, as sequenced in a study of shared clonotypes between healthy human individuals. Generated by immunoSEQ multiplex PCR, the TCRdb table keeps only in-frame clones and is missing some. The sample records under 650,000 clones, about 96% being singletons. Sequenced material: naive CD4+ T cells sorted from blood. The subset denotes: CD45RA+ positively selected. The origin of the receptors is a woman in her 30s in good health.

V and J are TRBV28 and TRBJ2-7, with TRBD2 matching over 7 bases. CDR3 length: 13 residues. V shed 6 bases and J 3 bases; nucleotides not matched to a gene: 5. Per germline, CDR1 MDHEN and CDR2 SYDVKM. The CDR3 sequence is CASSSGLGYEQYF. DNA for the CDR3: TGTGCCAGCAGCTCTGGACTAGGCTACGAGCAGTACTTC.

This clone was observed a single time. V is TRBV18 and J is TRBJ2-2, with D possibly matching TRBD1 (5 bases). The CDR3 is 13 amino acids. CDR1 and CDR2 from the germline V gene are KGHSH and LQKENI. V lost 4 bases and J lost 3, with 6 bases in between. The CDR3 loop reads CASSLQDTGELFF. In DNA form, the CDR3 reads TGTGCCAGCTCACTACAGGACACCGGGGAGCTGTTTTTT.

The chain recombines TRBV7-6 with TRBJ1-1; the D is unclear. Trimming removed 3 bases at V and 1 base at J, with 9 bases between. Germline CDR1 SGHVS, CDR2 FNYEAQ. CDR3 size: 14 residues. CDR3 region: CASSFGGRNTEAFF. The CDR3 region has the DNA TGTGCCAGCAGCTTTGGAGGGAGGAACACTGAAGCTTTCTTT.

The CDR3 region is CASSQPTSGSSYEQYF. In DNA, the CDR3 is TGCGCCAGCAGCCAGCCGACTAGCGGGAGCTCCTACGAGCAGTACTTC. The V and J genes are TRBV4-1 and TRBJ2-7, with 12 bases that match TRBD2. This CDR3 has 16 amino acids. Germline V gene lookup returns CDR1 MGHRA and CDR2 YSYEKL. With 3 bases clipped from V and 0 bases from J, the junction kept 3 bases outside the gene matches.

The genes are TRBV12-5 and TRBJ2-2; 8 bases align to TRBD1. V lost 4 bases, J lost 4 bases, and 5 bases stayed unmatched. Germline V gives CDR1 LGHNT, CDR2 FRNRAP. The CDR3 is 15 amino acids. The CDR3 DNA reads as TGTGCTAGTGGTTCTCGGACAGGGCTCACCGGGGAGCTGTTTTTT. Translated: CASGSRTGLTGELFF.

This chain's CDR3 is CASSQKREGRETQYF. For the CDR3, the DNA is TGTGCCAGCAGCCAAAAGCGGGAGGGCCGGGAGACCCAGTACTTC. The chain has TRBV7-9 and TRBJ2-5; TRBD2 matches 10 bases. The CDR3 has 15 amino acids. V lost 5 bases and J lost 5; bases outside the gene matches: 8. CDR1 SEHNR and CDR2 FQNEAQ come from the germline V gene (reference sequence).

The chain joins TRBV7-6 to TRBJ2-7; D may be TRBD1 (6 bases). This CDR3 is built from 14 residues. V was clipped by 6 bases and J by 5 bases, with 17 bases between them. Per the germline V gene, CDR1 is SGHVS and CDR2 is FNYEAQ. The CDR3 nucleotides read TGTGCCAGCAGTTTAACAGGGATGGTGGACGAGCAGTACTTC. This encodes CASSLTGMVDEQYF.

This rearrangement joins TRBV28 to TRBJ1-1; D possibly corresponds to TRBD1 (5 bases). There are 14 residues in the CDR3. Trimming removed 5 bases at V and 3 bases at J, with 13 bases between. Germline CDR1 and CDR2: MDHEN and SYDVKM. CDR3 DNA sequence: TGTGCCAGCAGTCCGGGGACGGCCTACACTGAAGCTTTCTTT. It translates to CASSPGTAYTEAFF.

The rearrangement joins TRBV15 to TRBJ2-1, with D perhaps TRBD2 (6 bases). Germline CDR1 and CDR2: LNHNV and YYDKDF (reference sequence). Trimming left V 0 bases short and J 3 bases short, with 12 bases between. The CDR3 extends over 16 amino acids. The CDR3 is CATSRDVSGVYNEQFF. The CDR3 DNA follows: TGTGCCACCAGCAGAGATGTTAGCGGAGTCTACAATGAGCAGTTCTTC.

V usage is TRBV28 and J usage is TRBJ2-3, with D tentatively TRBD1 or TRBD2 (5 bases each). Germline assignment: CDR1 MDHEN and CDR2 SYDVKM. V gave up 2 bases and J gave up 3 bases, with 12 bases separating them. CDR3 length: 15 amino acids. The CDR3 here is CASSLLGTSTDTQYF. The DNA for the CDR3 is TGTGCCAGCAGTTTACTAGGGACCTCTACAGATACGCAGTATTTT.

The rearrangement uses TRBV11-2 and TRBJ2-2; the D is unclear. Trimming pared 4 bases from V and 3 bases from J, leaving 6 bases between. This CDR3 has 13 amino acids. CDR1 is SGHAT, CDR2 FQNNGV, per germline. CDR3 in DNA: TGTGCCAGCAGCTGGGCGGACACCGGGGAGCTGTTTTTT. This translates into CASSWADTGELFF.

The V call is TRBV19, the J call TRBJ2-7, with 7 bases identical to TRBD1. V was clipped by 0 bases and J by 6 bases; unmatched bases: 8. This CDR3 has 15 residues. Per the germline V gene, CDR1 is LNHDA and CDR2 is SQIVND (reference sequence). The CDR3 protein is CASSIERTRQGEQYF. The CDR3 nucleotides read TGTGCCAGTAGTATAGAACGAACAAGACAGGGCGAGCAGTACTTC. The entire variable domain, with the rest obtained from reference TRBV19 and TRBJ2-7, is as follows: DGGITQSPKYLFRKEGQNVTLSCEQNLNHDAMYWYRQDPGQGLRLIYYSQIVNDFQKGDIAEGYSVSREKKESFPLTVTSAQKNPTAFYLCASSIERTRQGEQYFGPGTRLTVT.

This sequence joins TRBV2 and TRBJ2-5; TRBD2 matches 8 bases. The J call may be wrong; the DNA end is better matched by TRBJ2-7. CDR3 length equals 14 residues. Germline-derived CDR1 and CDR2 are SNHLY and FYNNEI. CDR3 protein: CASSETSGSYEQYF. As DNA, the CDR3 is TGTGCCAGCAGTGAAACTAGCGGATCCTACGAGCAGTACTTC.

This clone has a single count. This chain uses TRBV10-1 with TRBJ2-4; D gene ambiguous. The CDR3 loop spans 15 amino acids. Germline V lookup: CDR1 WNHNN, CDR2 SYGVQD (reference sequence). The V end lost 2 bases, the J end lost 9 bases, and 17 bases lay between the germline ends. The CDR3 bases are TGCGCCAGCAGTGAGGTATTGGTGTTATGGGGCATTCAGTACTTC. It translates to CASSEVLVLWGIQYF.

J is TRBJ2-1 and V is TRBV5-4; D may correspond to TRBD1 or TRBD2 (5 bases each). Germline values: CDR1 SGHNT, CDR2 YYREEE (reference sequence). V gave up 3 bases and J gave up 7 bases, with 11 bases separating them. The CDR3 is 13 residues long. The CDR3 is CASSWDDLNEQFF. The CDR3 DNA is TGTGCCAGCAGCTGGGACGACCTAAATGAGCAGTTCTTC. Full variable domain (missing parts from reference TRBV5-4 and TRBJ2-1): ETGVTQSPTHLIKTRGQQVTLRCSSQSGHNTVSWYQQALGQGPQFIFQYYREEENGRGNFPPRFSGLQFPNYSSELNVNALELDDSALYLCASSWDDLNEQFFGPGTRLTVL.